This TCR beta chain was captured by sequencing in a study of blood T cell repertoires in COVID-19. Study in general: Sources were T cells, B-cell-depleted T cells, or PBMCs; the material itself was cDNA or gDNA.

The method was immunoSEQ multiplex PCR; TCRdb's version includes in-frame clones alone and lacks a portion of them. The repertoire holds approximately 37,000 clones, with over 70% as singletons. Germline assignment: CDR1 LNHDA and CDR2 SQIVND (reference sequence). This CDR3 has 18 residues. Trimming removed 4 bases from V and 4 bases from J; junction bases left unmatched: 12. This clone occurred once. Sequenced sample: peripheral blood. The TCR originated in a man older than 75 with active COVID-19. The chain is built from TRBV19 and TRBJ2-1, with 11 bases that match TRBD2. In nucleotides, the CDR3 is TGTGCCAGTAGTACCCTTGGGGGGGGGACTAGCGGTTACAATGAGCAGTTCTTC. This sequence encodes CASSTLGGGTSGYNEQFF. Using reference TRBV19 and TRBJ2-1 for the parts outside the CDR3, the full variable domain is DGGITQSPKYLFRKEGQNVTLSCEQNLNHDAMYWYRQDPGQGLRLIYYSQIVNDFQKGDIAEGYSVSREKKESFPLTVTSAQKNPTAFYLCASSTLGGGTSGYNEQFFGPGTRLTVL.